Listed below are T cell receptor beta chains from one sample, sequenced in a study of identical twins. In TCRdb, the 5' RACE reads were re-called with MiXCR into one record per CDR3 protein. Of 200,000 to 250,000 distinct CDR3 sequences in the sample, roughly 7.5% were seen once. This sample also belongs to another study, concerning yellow fever vaccine responses in identical twins.

The source material was memory (CD45RO+) T cells sorted from blood. These receptors were taken from a woman aged 18-29 years in good health. CDR3s include the opening cysteine and the closing phenylalanine or tryptophan. The order of the fields is V gene, D gene, J gene, clone size, CDR3 DNA, CDR3 protein. D genes are given only for firm matches. Some rows mark clone size as missing; the rest say once, few, many or name a class of expanded clone.

v_call: TRBV7-2; d_call: TRBD2; j_call: TRBJ2-1; clone_size: few; cdr3_nt: TGTGCCAGCAGCTTAGGACCGGGAGGGCCCGTTACTAATGAGCAGTTCTTC; cdr3_aa: CASSLGPGGPVTNEQFF
v_call: TRBV29-1; d_call: TRBD1; j_call: TRBJ1-5; clone_size: many; cdr3_nt: TGCAGCGTTTCCCAGGGGGGCAATCAGCCCCAGCATTTT; cdr3_aa: CSVSQGGNQPQHF
v_call: TRBV9; d_call: TRBD1; j_call: TRBJ1-2; clone_size: few; cdr3_nt: TGTGCCAGCAGCTCCTCCGGGACAGGGGGATCATCCACCTTC; cdr3_aa: CASSSSGTGGSSTF
v_call: TRBV18; d_call: TRBD1; j_call: TRBJ1-1; clone_size: few; cdr3_nt: TGTGCCAGCTCACGAGACCGCCGACAGGGGACTGAAGCTTTCTTT; cdr3_aa: CASSRDRRQGTEAFF
v_call: TRBV6-1; d_call: NA; j_call: TRBJ2-1; clone_size: NA; cdr3_nt: TGTGCCAGCAGTGAGAAGACGGTCTCCTACAATGAGCAGTTCTTC; cdr3_aa: CASSEKTVSYNEQFF
v_call: TRBV6-5; d_call: NA; j_call: TRBJ2-3; clone_size: NA; cdr3_nt: TGTGCCAGCAGTTACCCGGGGGGCGAGGCGGATACGCAGTATTTT; cdr3_aa: CASSYPGGEADTQYF
v_call: TRBV12-3/TRBV12-4; d_call: NA; j_call: TRBJ2-3; clone_size: NA; cdr3_nt: TGTGCCAGCAGTTTTGATCCTAGCGCACACGCCACAGATACGCAGTATTTT; cdr3_aa: CASSFDPSAHATDTQYF
v_call: TRBV3-1; d_call: NA; j_call: TRBJ1-1; clone_size: NA; cdr3_nt: TGTGCCAGCAGCCGCTGGGACAAGAACACTGAAGCTTTCTTT; cdr3_aa: CASSRWDKNTEAFF
v_call: TRBV20-1; d_call: TRBD2; j_call: TRBJ2-5; clone_size: NA; cdr3_nt: TGCAGTGCTAGAGTAGGCGGGGGGGCGGAGACCCAGTACTTC; cdr3_aa: CSARVGGGAETQYF
v_call: TRBV29-1; d_call: TRBD1; j_call: TRBJ2-7; clone_size: NA; cdr3_nt: TGCAGCGTACGACCGGGACAGGAGCCCTACGAGCAGTACTTC; cdr3_aa: CSVRPGQEPYEQYF
v_call: TRBV7-9; d_call: TRBD1; j_call: TRBJ1-2; clone_size: NA; cdr3_nt: TGTGCCAGCAGCTTAGTGGGACAGGCTTATGGCTACACCTTC; cdr3_aa: CASSLVGQAYGYTF
v_call: TRBV3-1; d_call: NA; j_call: TRBJ2-3; clone_size: many; cdr3_nt: TGTGCCAGCAGCCAAGATCTGATTTTTGGGCAGTATTTT; cdr3_aa: CASSQDLIFGQYF
v_call: TRBV20-1; d_call: NA; j_call: TRBJ2-7; clone_size: NA; cdr3_nt: TGCTGTGCTAGAGATTCTGGACACGGGGAGTGGTACGAGCAGTACTTC; cdr3_aa: CCARDSGHGEWYEQYF
v_call: TRBV2; d_call: NA; j_call: TRBJ2-7; clone_size: many; cdr3_nt: TGTGCCAGCAGTCTACTGGCGGGACAGACCTACGAGCAGTACTTC; cdr3_aa: CASSLLAGQTYEQYF
v_call: TRBV5-1; d_call: NA; j_call: TRBJ2-2; clone_size: few; cdr3_nt: TGCGCCAGCAGCTTCCGGGCCCCGATTGTCACCGGGGAGCTGTTTTTT; cdr3_aa: CASSFRAPIVTGELFF
v_call: TRBV27; d_call: TRBD2; j_call: TRBJ2-1; clone_size: few; cdr3_nt: TGTGCCAGCAGCAAATCCTCTCGGGGACTAGCGGGAGAAAGGGGCAATGAGCAGTTCTTC; cdr3_aa: CASSKSSRGLAGERGNEQFF
v_call: TRBV5-1; d_call: TRBD1; j_call: TRBJ1-5; clone_size: many; cdr3_nt: TGCGCCAGCAGCTTAGGGGACAGATCGAGTCAGCCCCAGCATTTT; cdr3_aa: CASSLGDRSSQPQHF
v_call: TRBV6-5; d_call: NA; j_call: TRBJ2-7; clone_size: NA; cdr3_nt: TGTGCCAGCAGTACGGGGAGAGGCGAGCAGTACTTC; cdr3_aa: CASSTGRGEQYF
v_call: TRBV5-1; d_call: NA; j_call: TRBJ2-1; clone_size: many; cdr3_nt: TGCGCCAGCAGCTCGAAGGGGGGGGGCCTACAGTTCTTC; cdr3_aa: CASSSKGGGLQFF
v_call: TRBV6-1; d_call: TRBD1; j_call: TRBJ2-2; clone_size: NA; cdr3_nt: TGTGCCAGCAGTGGGGACAGGGGATGGCCCGGGGAGCTGTTTTTT; cdr3_aa: CASSGDRGWPGELFF
v_call: TRBV6-1; d_call: TRBD2; j_call: TRBJ2-1; clone_size: few; cdr3_nt: TGTGCCAGCATCCGACTGACTAGCGGGAGCGATGAGCAGTTCTTC; cdr3_aa: CASIRLTSGSDEQFF
v_call: TRBV20-1; d_call: NA; j_call: TRBJ2-1; clone_size: few; cdr3_nt: TGCAGTGCTAGCCTACTTCCTATCAATGAGCAGTTCTTC; cdr3_aa: CSASLLPINEQFF
v_call: TRBV27; d_call: NA; j_call: TRBJ2-5; clone_size: NA; cdr3_nt: TGTGCCAGCAGTTTAGGGGACACGAAGACCCAGTACTTC; cdr3_aa: CASSLGDTKTQYF
v_call: TRBV3-1; d_call: NA; j_call: TRBJ1-5; clone_size: many; cdr3_nt: TGTGCCAGCAGCCAACGTACAGGTCGAAATCAGCCCCAGCATTTT; cdr3_aa: CASSQRTGRNQPQHF
v_call: TRBV5-6; d_call: TRBD1; j_call: TRBJ2-1; clone_size: few; cdr3_nt: TGTGCCAGCAGCTTGGCTCCACGGACAGGTGAGGTTGGATGGAATGAGCAGTTCTTC; cdr3_aa: CASSLAPRTGEVGWNEQFF
v_call: TRBV2; d_call: NA; j_call: TRBJ2-7; clone_size: NA; cdr3_nt: TGTGCCAGCAGTAGTGAGGAGGGCTACGAGCAGTACTTC; cdr3_aa: CASSSEEGYEQYF
v_call: TRBV7-2; d_call: TRBD2; j_call: TRBJ2-7; clone_size: many; cdr3_nt: TGTGCCAGCAGCTCCTTTCTAGCGGAGATCCCCTCCGAGCAGTACTTC; cdr3_aa: CASSSFLAEIPSEQYF
v_call: TRBV18; d_call: TRBD1; j_call: TRBJ2-4; clone_size: few; cdr3_nt: TGTGCCAGCTCACCAGGACAGGGAGTGGCAAACATTCAGTACTTC; cdr3_aa: CASSPGQGVANIQYF
v_call: TRBV4-2; d_call: NA; j_call: TRBJ1-5; clone_size: many; cdr3_nt: TGTGCCAGCAGCCAAGATAGGCTTGCCCTGGGGCAGCCCCAGCATTTT; cdr3_aa: CASSQDRLALGQPQHF
v_call: TRBV14; d_call: NA; j_call: TRBJ2-1; clone_size: few; cdr3_nt: TGTGCCAGCAGCCGCGACAGATTGAATGAGCAGTTCTTC; cdr3_aa: CASSRDRLNEQFF
v_call: TRBV6-5; d_call: NA; j_call: TRBJ1-1; clone_size: few; cdr3_nt: TGTGCCAGCAGTTACGAAACAGTCGGGCTCGGTGAAGCTTTCTTT; cdr3_aa: CASSYETVGLGEAFF
v_call: TRBV12-5; d_call: TRBD2; j_call: TRBJ2-3; clone_size: NA; cdr3_nt: TGTGCTAGTGGTTTAGCGGGAGCGGCAGATACGCAGTATTTT; cdr3_aa: CASGLAGAADTQYF
v_call: TRBV18; d_call: NA; j_call: TRBJ1-1; clone_size: few; cdr3_nt: TGTGCCAGCTCACCTCAGAATGAGCGGGTCACTGAAGCTTTCTTT; cdr3_aa: CASSPQNERVTEAFF
v_call: TRBV7-2; d_call: NA; j_call: TRBJ2-1; clone_size: many; cdr3_nt: TGTGCCAGCAGCTTAGGATGGGAGCAGTTCTTC; cdr3_aa: CASSLGWEQFF
v_call: TRBV4-2; d_call: TRBD2; j_call: TRBJ2-2; clone_size: NA; cdr3_nt: TGTGCCAGCAGCCTGGAGACTAGCGGGGGGGCCGGGGAGCTGTTTTTT; cdr3_aa: CASSLETSGGAGELFF
v_call: TRBV9; d_call: TRBD1; j_call: TRBJ2-1; clone_size: few; cdr3_nt: TGTGCCAGCAGCTCAGGACAGGGCCCCTCCTACAATGAGCAGTTCTTC; cdr3_aa: CASSSGQGPSYNEQFF
v_call: TRBV12-3/TRBV12-4; d_call: TRBD2; j_call: TRBJ2-1; clone_size: many; cdr3_nt: TGTGCCAGCAGTCGACTAGCGGGAGCTGGAAATGAGCAGTTCTTC; cdr3_aa: CASSRLAGAGNEQFF
v_call: TRBV7-8; d_call: TRBD2; j_call: TRBJ2-7; clone_size: NA; cdr3_nt: TGTGCCAGCAGCTTAAAGGGTAGCGGGAGCGAGCAGTACTTC; cdr3_aa: CASSLKGSGSEQYF
v_call: TRBV5-1; d_call: NA; j_call: TRBJ2-3; clone_size: NA; cdr3_nt: TGCGCCAGCAGCTCAACATCAGGGAGCACAGATACGCAGTATTTT; cdr3_aa: CASSSTSGSTDTQYF
v_call: TRBV2; d_call: NA; j_call: TRBJ2-7; clone_size: few; cdr3_nt: TGTACTTCAGGGTGGCTGTCCTACGAGCAGTACTTC; cdr3_aa: CTSGWLSYEQYF
v_call: TRBV11-2; d_call: NA; j_call: TRBJ2-3; clone_size: NA; cdr3_nt: TGTGCCAGCAGCGGACTTCGCCTGGGAGCAGATACGCAGTATTTT; cdr3_aa: CASSGLRLGADTQYF
v_call: TRBV7-9; d_call: NA; j_call: TRBJ1-1; clone_size: NA; cdr3_nt: TGTGCCAGCAGCCCCGGCGGGGGCGCGGTGACTGAAGCTTTCTTT; cdr3_aa: CASSPGGGAVTEAFF
v_call: TRBV18; d_call: TRBD1; j_call: TRBJ2-7; clone_size: NA; cdr3_nt: TGTGCCAGCTCACCTACCGGGACAGGCCTCTACGAGCAGTACTTC; cdr3_aa: CASSPTGTGLYEQYF
v_call: TRBV2; d_call: TRBD1; j_call: TRBJ2-4; clone_size: NA; cdr3_nt: TGTGCCAGCAGGGCGACAGGGGGCAAAAACATTCAGTACTTC; cdr3_aa: CASRATGGKNIQYF
v_call: TRBV3-1; d_call: TRBD2; j_call: TRBJ2-5; clone_size: NA; cdr3_nt: TGTGTTACGACTAGCGCCAACCAAGAGACCCAGTACTTC; cdr3_aa: CVTTSANQETQYF
v_call: TRBV12-3/TRBV12-4; d_call: TRBD1; j_call: TRBJ1-1; clone_size: few; cdr3_nt: TGTGCCAGCAGTTTGACAACAGGGGGCTCTGAAGCTTTCTTT; cdr3_aa: CASSLTTGGSEAFF